This paragraph reports one T cell receptor beta chain. The record originates from a study of radiotherapy plus CTLA-4 blockade in lung cancer. Profiled with immunoSEQ multiplex PCR; TCRdb holds only in-frame clones, not every one. The data hold about 98,000 clones, with about 86% observed a single time. Germline assignment: CDR1 SGHTA and CDR2 FQGNSA. The V gene lost 5 bases and the J gene lost 1 base, with 12 bases spanning the gap. The CDR3 extends over 15 amino acids. The sequence was collected from a human donor with non-small cell lung cancer that progressed on radiotherapy plus ipilimumab. The rearrangement uses TRBV7-2 and TRBJ1-3; D remains unclear. The source was peripheral blood, collected from a patient treated with radiotherapy plus ipilimumab. The CDR3 here is CASSPADGSGNTIYF. The CDR3, as DNA: TGTGCCAGCAGCCCTGCCGATGGATCTGGAAACACCATATATTTT.